These T cell receptor beta chains were read from a single sample in a study of T cell changes during pregnancy in multiple sclerosis. Only in-frame clones appear in the TCRdb table, and some are missing; sequencing was by immunoSEQ multiplex PCR. Of some 60,000 clones detected, approximately 90% appear once; the ten largest clones hold roughly 3.5%. Sequencing was performed on peripheral blood, taken after pregnancy. Receptors originate from a female donor in good health, enrolled as a control in a pregnancy study. The CDR3 runs from the conserved cysteine through the conserved F or W. A D gene is named only where the DNA matches it firmly. The size field is filled for only some rows; it gives once, few, many or a size class.

abundance | j_gene | v_gene | d_gene | CDR3aa | CDR3nt
- | TRBJ2-3 | TRBV14 | TRBD2 | CASSQEGLAGVGTQYF | TGTGCCAGCAGCCAAGAGGGACTAGCGGGGGTCGGGACGCAGTATTTT
- | TRBJ2-1 | TRBV7-6 | TRBD2 | CASSLYLAGGYNEQFF | TGTGCCAGCAGCTTGTACCTAGCGGGGGGATACAATGAGCAGTTCTTC
- | TRBJ1-2 | TRBV30 | TRBD1 | CACPGQGDYGYTF | TGTGCCTGCCCGGGACAGGGAGACTATGGCTACACCTTC
once | TRBJ2-3 | TRBV11-1 | TRBD2 | CASSLVRLAVSTDTQYF | TGTGCCAGCAGCTTAGTACGGCTAGCGGTGAGCACAGATACGCAGTATTTT
- | TRBJ2-7 | TRBV7-9 | TRBD1 | CASSLGGGKDEQYF | TGTGCCAGCAGCTTAGGAGGGGGCAAGGACGAGCAGTACTTC
- | TRBJ2-3 | TRBV18 | TRBD2 | CASSPPISWTSGTTDTQYF | TGTGCCAGCTCACCACCGATCTCTTGGACTAGCGGGACCACAGATACGCAGTATTTT
once | TRBJ2-5 | TRBV29-1 | - | CSLLVAGKETQYF | TGCAGCCTCCTTGTCGCGGGGAAAGAGACCCAGTACTTC
- | TRBJ2-1 | TRBV5-1 | - | CASSLGSNPTWQFF | TGCGCCAGCAGCTTGGGGTCTAACCCTACTTGGCAGTTCTTC
- | TRBJ2-6 | TRBV19 | - | CASSGLVTQSRANVLTF | TGTGCCAGTAGTGGGTTGGTGACACAAAGTCGGGCCAACGTCCTGACTTTC
- | TRBJ2-1 | TRBV5-5 | - | CASSLLYNEQFF | TGTGCCAGCAGCTTGCTTTACAATGAGCAGTTCTTC
- | TRBJ1-1 | TRBV30 | TRBD1 | CAWLRLPGQGNTEAFF | TGTGCCTGGCTACGTCTCCCGGGACAGGGGAACACTGAAGCTTTCTTT
- | TRBJ1-1 | TRBV9 | - | CASSVGENTEAFF | TGTGCCAGCAGCGTGGGAGAGAACACTGAAGCTTTCTTT
- | TRBJ2-5 | TRBV6-6 | - | CASSYSDLEETQYF | TGTGCCAGCAGTTACTCAGACTTGGAAGAGACCCAGTACTTC
few | TRBJ1-2 | TRBV19 | - | CASSIAGEERYGYTF | TGTGCCAGTAGTATAGCTGGAGAAGAAAGATATGGCTACACCTTC
- | TRBJ2-1 | TRBV11-2 | TRBD2 | CASSFLAGGQGEQFF | TGTGCCAGCAGCTTCCTAGCGGGGGGGCAAGGTGAGCAGTTCTTC
- | TRBJ1-2 | TRBV12-5 | - | CASGLVPSVDRNYGYTF | TGTGCTAGTGGTTTGGTTCCCTCAGTAGACAGGAACTATGGCTACACCTTC
- | TRBJ1-1 | TRBV5-1 | - | CASSSEWTANTEAFF | TGCGCCAGCAGCTCGGAGTGGACAGCGAACACTGAAGCTTTCTTT
once | TRBJ2-5 | TRBV19 | TRBD2 | CASSIGLATIIGETQYF | TGTGCCAGTAGTATAGGACTAGCGACGATCATAGGGGAGACCCAGTACTTC
- | TRBJ1-3 | TRBV6-1 | TRBD1 | CASKTGGTTGNTIYF | TGTGCCAGCAAGACAGGGGGAACTACTGGAAACACCATATATTTT
- | TRBJ1-2 | TRBV7-9 | TRBD1 | CASSFGQGGGYTF | TGTGCCAGCAGCTTTGGACAGGGTGGCGGCTACACCTTC
- | TRBJ1-2 | TRBV14 | - | CASSYGQVGYTF | TGTGCCAGCAGCTACGGACAAGTTGGCTACACCTTC
- | TRBJ2-2 | TRBV19 | - | CASSIIPAGSSGELFF | TGTGCCAGTAGTATCATCCCGGCGGGGTCATCCGGGGAGCTGTTTTTT
few | TRBJ2-5 | TRBV9 | - | CASSVRGERGIQETQYF | TGTGCCAGCAGCGTTAGGGGGGAGCGGGGCATCCAAGAGACCCAGTACTTC
- | TRBJ2-5 | TRBV28 | TRBD1 | CASSPGQIQETQYF | TGTGCCAGCAGCCCGGGACAGATACAAGAGACCCAGTACTTC
- | TRBJ1-1 | TRBV7-2 | - | CASSLAGGGAFF | TGTGCCAGCAGCTTAGCGGGGGGTGGAGCTTTCTTT
- | TRBJ2-6 | TRBV6-6 | - | CASSYLDSSGANVLTF | TGTGCCAGCAGTTACCTGGACAGCTCTGGGGCCAACGTCCTGACTTTC
once | TRBJ1-5 | TRBV4-2 | - | CASSRNTGKGQPQHF | TGTGCCAGCAGCCGGAACACAGGGAAGGGTCAGCCCCAGCATTTT
- | TRBJ2-2 | TRBV27 | TRBD1 | CASLPGQGTGELFF | TGTGCCAGCTTACCGGGACAGGGAACCGGGGAGCTGTTTTTT
- | TRBJ1-2 | TRBV4-3 | - | CASSQDLPSGYTF | TGCGCCAGCAGCCAAGATTTGCCCAGTGGCTACACCTTC
- | TRBJ1-2 | TRBV27 | TRBD1 | CASSPDREGPGYTF | TGTGCCAGCAGCCCGGACAGGGAGGGACCTGGCTACACCTTC
- | TRBJ2-1 | TRBV29-1 | TRBD1 | CSVLGPRGSYNEQFF | TGCAGCGTTCTAGGGCCCAGGGGGAGCTACAATGAGCAGTTCTTC
- | TRBJ1-5 | TRBV7-4 | TRBD1 | CASSITGGGGNQPQHF | TGTGCCAGCAGCATCACAGGGGGAGGGGGCAATCAGCCCCAGCATTTT
- | TRBJ2-2 | TRBV18 | - | CASPPKPTTNTGELFF | TGTGCCAGCCCGCCTAAGCCCACCACGAACACCGGGGAGCTGTTTTTT
- | TRBJ2-7 | TRBV12-2 | - | CASRIGQGTYEQYF | TGTGCAAGTCGCATTGGACAGGGGACCTACGAGCAGTACTTC
few | TRBJ2-1 | TRBV6-1 | - | CASTLTGFYYNEQFF | TGTGCCAGCACCTTGACAGGTTTTTACTACAATGAGCAGTTCTTC
- | TRBJ2-4 | TRBV5-4 | - | CASSFDGVWDIQYF | TGTGCCAGCAGCTTCGACGGAGTTTGGGACATTCAGTACTTC
- | TRBJ2-5 | TRBV7-9 | TRBD2 | CASSQSPFGTSGPQETQYF | TGTGCCAGCAGCCAATCTCCATTCGGGACTAGCGGGCCTCAAGAGACCCAGTACTTC
medium-sized | TRBJ2-7 | TRBV5-4 | - | CASSLVGETYEQYF | TGTGCCAGCAGCTTGGTCGGGGAAACCTACGAGCAGTACTTC
- | TRBJ2-1 | TRBV6-4 | TRBD2 | CASSEMAGAPYNEQFF | TGTGCCAGCAGTGAGATGGCGGGAGCCCCCTACAATGAGCAGTTCTTC
- | TRBJ2-5 | TRBV25-1 | - | CASSNRDFQETQYF | TGTGCCAGCAGCAACAGGGATTTTCAAGAGACCCAGTACTTC
- | TRBJ2-3 | TRBV7-9 | - | CASSFGGATDTQYF | TGTGCCAGCAGCTTCGGGGGAGCCACAGATACGCAGTATTTT
- | TRBJ1-2 | TRBV29-1 | - | CSVATGTYGYTF | TGCAGCGTCGCGACAGGAACCTATGGCTACACCTTC
- | TRBJ2-5 | TRBV5-1 | - | CASSREETQYF | TGCGCCAGCAGCCGGGAAGAGACCCAGTACTTC